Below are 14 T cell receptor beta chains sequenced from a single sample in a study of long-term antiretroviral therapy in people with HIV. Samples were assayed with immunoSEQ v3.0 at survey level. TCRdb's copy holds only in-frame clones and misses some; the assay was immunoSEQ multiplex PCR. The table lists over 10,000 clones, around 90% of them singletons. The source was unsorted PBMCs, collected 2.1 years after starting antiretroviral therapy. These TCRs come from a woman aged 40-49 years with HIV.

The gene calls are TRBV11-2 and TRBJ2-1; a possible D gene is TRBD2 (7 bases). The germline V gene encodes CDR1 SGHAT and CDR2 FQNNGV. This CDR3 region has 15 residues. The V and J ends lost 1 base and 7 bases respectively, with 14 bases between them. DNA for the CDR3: TGTGCCAGCAGCTTAGTAGGGGGGGGTATGAATGAGCAGTTCTTC. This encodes CASSLVGGGMNEQFF.

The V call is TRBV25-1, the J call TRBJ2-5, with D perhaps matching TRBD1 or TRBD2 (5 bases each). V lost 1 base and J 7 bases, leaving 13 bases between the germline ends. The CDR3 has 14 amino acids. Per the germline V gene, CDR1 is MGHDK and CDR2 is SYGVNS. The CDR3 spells CASSESGAVVTQYF. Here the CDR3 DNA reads TGTGCCAGCAGTGAATCCGGGGCAGTGGTGACCCAGTACTTC.

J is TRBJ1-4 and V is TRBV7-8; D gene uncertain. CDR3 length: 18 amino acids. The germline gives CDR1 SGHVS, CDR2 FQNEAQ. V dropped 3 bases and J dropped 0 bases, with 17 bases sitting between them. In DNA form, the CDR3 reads TGTGCCAGCAGCTTTGTTTTGGGTAGGGAGTCAACTAATGAAAAACTGTTTTTT. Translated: CASSFVLGRESTNEKLFF.

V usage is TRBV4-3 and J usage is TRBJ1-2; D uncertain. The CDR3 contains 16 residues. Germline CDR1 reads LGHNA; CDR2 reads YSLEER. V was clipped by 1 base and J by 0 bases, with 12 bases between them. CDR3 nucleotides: TGCGCCAGCAGCCAAGGAGCAGGTAGTCCTAACTATGGCTACACCTTC. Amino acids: CASSQGAGSPNYGYTF.

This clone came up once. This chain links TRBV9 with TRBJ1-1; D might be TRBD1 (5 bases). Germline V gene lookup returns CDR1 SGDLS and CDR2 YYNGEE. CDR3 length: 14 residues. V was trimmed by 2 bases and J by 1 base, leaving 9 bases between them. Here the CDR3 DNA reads TGTGCCAGCAGCGTCAGTGGGACGAACACTGAAGCTTTCTTT. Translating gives CASSVSGTNTEAFF.

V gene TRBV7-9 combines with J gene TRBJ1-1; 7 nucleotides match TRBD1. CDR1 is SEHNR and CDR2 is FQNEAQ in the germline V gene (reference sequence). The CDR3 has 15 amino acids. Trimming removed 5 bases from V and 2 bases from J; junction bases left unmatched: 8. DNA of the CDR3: TGTGCCAGCAGCACTGGCAGGGGGGGCAACACTGAAGCTTTCTTT. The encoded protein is CASSTGRGGNTEAFF.

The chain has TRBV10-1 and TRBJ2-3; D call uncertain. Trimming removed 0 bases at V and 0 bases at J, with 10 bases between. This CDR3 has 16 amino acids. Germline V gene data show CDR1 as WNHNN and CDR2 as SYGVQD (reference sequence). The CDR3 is CASSESALPSTDTQYF. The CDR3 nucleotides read TGCGCCAGCAGTGAGTCGGCTCTCCCTAGCACAGATACGCAGTATTTT.

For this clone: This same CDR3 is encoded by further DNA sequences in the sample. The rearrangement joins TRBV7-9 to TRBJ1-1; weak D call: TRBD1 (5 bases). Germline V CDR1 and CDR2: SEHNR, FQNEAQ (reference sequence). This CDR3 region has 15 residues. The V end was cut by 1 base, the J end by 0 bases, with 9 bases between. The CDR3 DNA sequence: TGTGCCAGCAGCTTAGGGCAGGACATGAACACTGAAGCTTTCTTT. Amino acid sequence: CASSLGQDMNTEAFF.

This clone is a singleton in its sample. Here the CDR3 DNA reads TGCGCCAGCAGCTTAACCAGTTCTAACTATGGCTACACCTTC. Protein product: CASSLTSSNYGYTF. The chain is built from TRBV5-1 and TRBJ1-2; D is unresolved. V was clipped by 2 bases and J by 0 bases, with 8 bases between them. CDR1 and CDR2 from the germline V gene are SGHRS and YFSETQ. This CDR3 region has 14 residues. Variable domain in full (rest from reference TRBV5-1 and TRBJ1-2): KAGVTQTPRYLIKTRGQQVTLSCSPISGHRSVSWYQQTPGQGLQFLFEYFSETQRNKGNFPGRFSGRQFSNSRSEMNVSTLELGDSALYLCASSLTSSNYGYTFGSGTRLTVV.

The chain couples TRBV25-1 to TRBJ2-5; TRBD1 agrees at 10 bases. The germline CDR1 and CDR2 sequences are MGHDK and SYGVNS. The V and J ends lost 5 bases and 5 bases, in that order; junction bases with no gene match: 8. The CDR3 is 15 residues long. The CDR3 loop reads CASSRQGALLETQYF. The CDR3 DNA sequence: TGTGCCAGCAGTCGACAGGGGGCGCTTCTGGAGACCCAGTACTTC.

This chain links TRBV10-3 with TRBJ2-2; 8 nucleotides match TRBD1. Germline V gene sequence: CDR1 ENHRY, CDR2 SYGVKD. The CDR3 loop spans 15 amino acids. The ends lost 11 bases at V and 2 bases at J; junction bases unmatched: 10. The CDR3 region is CAVGQGALNTGELFF. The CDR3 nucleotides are TGTGCCGTCGGTCAGGGGGCGCTTAACACCGGGGAGCTGTTTTTT.

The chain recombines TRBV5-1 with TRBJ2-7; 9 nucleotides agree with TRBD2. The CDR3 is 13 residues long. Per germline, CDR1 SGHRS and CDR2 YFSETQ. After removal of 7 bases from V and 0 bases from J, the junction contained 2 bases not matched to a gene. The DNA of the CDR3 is TGCGCCAGCTCTAGCGGGGACTCCTACGAGCAGTACTTC. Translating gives CASSSGDSYEQYF. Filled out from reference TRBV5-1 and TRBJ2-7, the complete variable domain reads KAGVTQTPRYLIKTRGQQVTLSCSPISGHRSVSWYQQTPGQGLQFLFEYFSETQRNKGNFPGRFSGRQFSNSRSEMNVSTLELGDSALYLCASSSGDSYEQYFGPGTRLTVT.

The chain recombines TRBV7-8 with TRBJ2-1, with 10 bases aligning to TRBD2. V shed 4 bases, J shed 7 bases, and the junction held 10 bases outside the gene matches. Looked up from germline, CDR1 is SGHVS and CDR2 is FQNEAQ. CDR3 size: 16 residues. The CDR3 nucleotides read TGTGCCAGCAGCTATCGAGTAGCGGGGGGTGTGAATGAGCAGTTCTTC. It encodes CASSYRVAGGVNEQFF.

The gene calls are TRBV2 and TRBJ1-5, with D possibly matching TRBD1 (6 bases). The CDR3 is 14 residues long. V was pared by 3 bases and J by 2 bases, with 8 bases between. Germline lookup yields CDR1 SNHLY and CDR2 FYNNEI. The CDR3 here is CASSDRGGNQPQHF. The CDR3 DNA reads TGTGCCAGCAGTGACAGGGGAGGCAATCAGCCCCAGCATTTT. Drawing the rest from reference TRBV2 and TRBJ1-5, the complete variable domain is EPEVTQTPSHQVTQMGQEVILRCVPISNHLYFYWYRQILGQKVEFLVSFYNNEISEKSEIFDDQFSVERPDGSNFTLKIRSTKLEDSAMYFCASSDRGGNQPQHFGDGTRLSIL.